Listed below are T cell receptor beta chains from one sample, sequenced in a study of blood T cell repertoires in COVID-19. Only in-frame clones appear in the TCRdb table, and some are missing; sequencing was by immunoSEQ multiplex PCR. Found here are over 250,000 clones, about nine tenths of them singletons; the top ten hold 2.6%. Sequenced input: peripheral blood. The receptors originated from a person aged 18 to 35 with COVID-19, enrolled during active disease. Both conserved end residues are part of each CDR3. The D gene is left open where the match is weak. Clone size, where shown, is once, few, many, or a class for clones that have expanded.

clone_size,d_call,j_call,v_call,cdr3_nt,cdr3_aa
NA,NA,TRBJ1-2,TRBV4-1,TGCGCCAGCAGCCAAGATAATCGCGGCTATGGCTACACCTTC,CASSQDNRGYGYTF
NA,NA,TRBJ2-2,TRBV6-2/TRBV6-3,TGTGCCAGCAGTGCGCCCGGGGAGCTGTTTTTT,CASSAPGELFF
NA,TRBD1,TRBJ2-7,TRBV4-3,TGCGCCAGCAGCCAAGGAACAGGGGGCGCGAACTACGAGCAGTACTTC,CASSQGTGGANYEQYF
NA,NA,TRBJ2-2,TRBV5-6,TGTGCCAGCAGCTGGGCTGGATCCACCGGGGAGCTGTTTTTT,CASSWAGSTGELFF
NA,NA,TRBJ2-2,TRBV9,TGTGCCAGCAGCGTGGAGAGCGGGAACACCGGGGAGCTGTTTTTT,CASSVESGNTGELFF
once,TRBD2,TRBJ2-1,TRBV2,TGTGCCAGCAGACCCTCGGGGGGTGTAGGCAATGAGCAGTTCTTC,CASRPSGGVGNEQFF
once,NA,TRBJ2-6,TRBV29-1,TGCAGCGTTGGGTCAATCAGGGTTTCCGGCTCTGGGGCCAACGTCCTGACTTTC,CSVGSIRVSGSGANVLTF
once,NA,TRBJ1-1,TRBV6-1,TGTGCCAGCAGTGAATCACGACAGATGACTGAAGCTTTCTTT,CASSESRQMTEAFF
NA,NA,TRBJ1-5,TRBV28,TGTGCCAGCAGTCCCTCCACGGGACACCCGTTAAAACCCCAGCATTTT,CASSPSTGHPLKPQHF
NA,TRBD2,TRBJ2-1,TRBV5-4,TGTGCCAGCAGCGCCCGACTAAGCGGGAGGGCAAATGAGCAGTTCTTC,CASSARLSGRANEQFF
NA,NA,TRBJ1-5,TRBV4-2,TGTGCCAGCAGCCAAGATGCGGGAAATCAGCCCCAGCATTTT,CASSQDAGNQPQHF
NA,NA,TRBJ2-3,TRBV7-9,TGTGCCAGCAGCATGTCCGGGAAAAACACAGATACGCAGTATTTT,CASSMSGKNTDTQYF
NA,TRBD1,TRBJ2-2,TRBV24-1,TGTGCCACCAGTCCGGGACAGGGACGAGAGGACACCGGGGAGCTGTTTTTT,CATSPGQGREDTGELFF
NA,TRBD2,TRBJ2-2,TRBV7-8,TGTGCCAGCAGCTTATATGGCGGGAGGGCCGGTACCGGGGAGCTGTTTTTT,CASSLYGGRAGTGELFF
NA,NA,TRBJ1-5,TRBV4-1,TGCGCCAGCAGCCAAGAGGCCAGGGAAGGGCAGCCCCAGCATTTT,CASSQEAREGQPQHF
NA,NA,TRBJ1-1,TRBV4-1,TGCGCCAGCAGCCGGGGGGGCCTGAACACTGAAGCTTTCTTT,CASSRGGLNTEAFF
NA,NA,TRBJ1-6,TRBV2,TGTGCCAGCAGTGGCCGTACGGTTGGTACACCCCTCCACTTT,CASSGRTVGTPLHF
NA,TRBD1,TRBJ1-3,TRBV2,TGTGCCAGCAGTCGAGGGACAGGGGGCCCTCGCACCATATATTTT,CASSRGTGGPRTIYF
NA,NA,TRBJ2-7,TRBV2,TGTGCCAGCAGTGGAGGGTACGAGCAGTACTTC,CASSGGYEQYF
NA,TRBD1,TRBJ2-7,TRBV6-5,TGTGCCAGCAGTTACTCTTCAGGGGGCTCCTACGAGCAGTACTTC,CASSYSSGGSYEQYF
NA,NA,TRBJ2-6,TRBV19,TGTGCCAGTAGTGGCTTAAGTGGGGCCAACGTCCTGACTTTC,CASSGLSGANVLTF
NA,NA,TRBJ2-1,TRBV4-1,TGCGCCAGCAACCCAGCGACTGGCTTACGAGGCAATGAGCAGTTCTTC,CASNPATGLRGNEQFF
once,TRBD2,TRBJ2-1,TRBV11-2,TGTGCCAGCAGCCGCCTAGCGGGAGACCACAATGAGCAGTTCTTC,CASSRLAGDHNEQFF
NA,NA,TRBJ1-6,TRBV7-9,TGTGCCAGCAGCCCGCCTGGGGCATTGGTGCCACCCCTCCACTTT,CASSPPGALVPPLHF
NA,NA,TRBJ1-2,TRBV9,TGTGCCAGCAGCGGCCTAGGGGTGGGGGCCAACTATGGCTACACCTTC,CASSGLGVGANYGYTF
NA,NA,TRBJ2-2,TRBV7-9,TGTGCCAGCAGCCCTTACACCGGGGAGCTGTTTTTT,CASSPYTGELFF
NA,NA,TRBJ2-5,TRBV4-1,TGCGCCAGCAGCCAAGTTGGGGGGGCTGGGGGGACCCAGTACTTC,CASSQVGGAGGTQYF
NA,TRBD1,TRBJ1-6,TRBV4-1,TGCGCCAGCAGCCAAGATAATCCAGGGGACAGCGATTCACCCCTCCACTTT,CASSQDNPGDSDSPLHF
NA,TRBD1,TRBJ1-2,TRBV3-1/TRBV3-2,TGTGCCAGCAGCCCGGGACAGGTTTTTGGCTACACCTTC,CASSPGQVFGYTF
NA,TRBD1,TRBJ2-3,TRBV19,TGTGCCAGTAGTATTACAGGGGGATTGGCAGATACGCAGTATTTT,CASSITGGLADTQYF
NA,NA,TRBJ1-1,TRBV7-2,TGTGCCAGCAGCTTTCGCCCAGGGACTGAAGCTTTCTTT,CASSFRPGTEAFF
NA,NA,TRBJ1-2,TRBV28,TGTGCCAGCAGCGAATTTAGCTGGGGCTACACCTTC,CASSEFSWGYTF
few,TRBD1,TRBJ1-6,TRBV2,TGTGCCAGCAGGGGGACAGGGGGCGCTGGGTCACCCCTCCACTTT,CASRGTGGAGSPLHF
few,NA,TRBJ2-2,TRBV4-1,TGCGCCAGCAGCCAAGATGGGCAGGGAAGAGAGTCCACGAACACCGGGGAGCTGTTTTTT,CASSQDGQGRESTNTGELFF
NA,NA,TRBJ2-2,TRBV7-3,TGTGCCAGCAGCTTAAATACGGCCGGGGAGCTGTTTTTT,CASSLNTAGELFF
NA,NA,TRBJ1-5,TRBV9,TGTGCCAGCAGCGTAGGGGAGGGGTCTCAGCCCCAGCATTTT,CASSVGEGSQPQHF
NA,TRBD1,TRBJ1-5,TRBV19,TGTGCCAGTAGGGCCGGGACAGGGGGCGTGAGTCAGCCCCAGCATTTT,CASRAGTGGVSQPQHF
NA,NA,TRBJ2-4,TRBV3-1/TRBV3-2,TGTGCCAGCAGCCATGTGGCAGGAGGGAAAAGGGACATTCAGTACTTC,CASSHVAGGKRDIQYF
once,NA,TRBJ1-5,TRBV2,TGTGCCAGCACCAACACGGGGTTCGATCAGCCCCAGCATTTT,CASTNTGFDQPQHF
once,NA,TRBJ2-7,TRBV4-2,TGTGCCAGCAGCCCGGACACGAGTCATGTGTACGAGCAGTACTTC,CASSPDTSHVYEQYF
few,NA,TRBJ2-2,TRBV19,TGTGCCAGTAGTGCTCAGGGCCAAACCGGGGAGCTGTTTTTT,CASSAQGQTGELFF
NA,NA,TRBJ2-7,TRBV19,TGTGCCAGTAGTACCCCAACGTCGCGGGGGCCCGAGCAGTACTTC,CASSTPTSRGPEQYF
NA,NA,TRBJ1-5,TRBV12-5,TGTGCTAGTGGTTTGGTATCAGGGGATCAGCCCCAGCATTTT,CASGLVSGDQPQHF
NA,TRBD1,TRBJ2-5,TRBV7-6,TGTGCCAGCAGCTCGTTCGGGACAGGGCAAGAGACCCAGTACTTC,CASSSFGTGQETQYF
NA,NA,TRBJ2-3,TRBV20-1,TGCAGTGCTAGTGGCGGGACTTTGACAGATACGCAGTATTTT,CSASGGTLTDTQYF
NA,TRBD2,TRBJ2-2,TRBV13,TGTGCCAGCAGCTTAGAGGCGGGGGCCGGGGAGCTGTTTTTT,CASSLEAGAGELFF
NA,TRBD1,TRBJ1-2,TRBV29-1,TGCAGCGCCCTCCCCGGGACAGGGTATGGGTTAGACTATGGCTACACCTTC,CSALPGTGYGLDYGYTF
NA,NA,TRBJ1-1,TRBV27,TGTGCCAGCAGTCTCTCCATTACCACGGGTACTGAAGCTTTCTTT,CASSLSITTGTEAFF
NA,NA,TRBJ2-7,TRBV14,TGTGCCAGCAGCCAAGATCAACAGGTAGGTTACGAGCAGTACTTC,CASSQDQQVGYEQYF
NA,TRBD2,TRBJ2-3,TRBV28,TGTGCCAGCAGTTTTGGGTCGACTAGCGGGAGCATGGATACGCAGTATTTT,CASSFGSTSGSMDTQYF
NA,NA,TRBJ2-6,TRBV19,TGTGCCAGTAGTATCAGGCCAGGTGGGGCCAACGTCCTGACTTTC,CASSIRPGGANVLTF